The rows below give T cell receptor beta chains drawn from one sample of a study of blood T cell repertoires in COVID-19. TCRdb's copy holds only in-frame clones and misses some; the assay was immunoSEQ multiplex PCR. The sample carries over 45,000 clones, around 81% recorded once. Sequencing was performed on peripheral blood. Receptors originate from a woman at least 80 years old with active or convalescent COVID-19. The CDR3 runs from the conserved cysteine through the conserved F or W. The order of the fields is D gene, J gene, V gene, clone size, CDR3 protein, CDR3 DNA. The D gene is left open where the match is weak. Expanded clones get a size class; other rows say once, few or many, or leave the size out.

TRBD1	TRBJ2-3	TRBV15	-	CATSPDRSATQYF	TGTGCCACCAGCCCGGACAGGTCTGCTACGCAGTATTTT
-	TRBJ2-7	TRBV5-8	-	CASSLADEQYF	TGTGCCAGCAGCTTGGCCGACGAGCAGTACTTC
-	TRBJ2-7	TRBV7-9	-	CASTLGPGQGSSYEQYF	TGTGCCAGCACCCTCGGACCGGGACAAGGAAGCTCCTACGAGCAGTACTTC
-	TRBJ1-6	TRBV7-3	once	CASSLTGNYNSPLHF	TGTGCCAGCAGCTTAACCGGGAACTATAATTCACCCCTCCACTTT
-	TRBJ2-1	TRBV10-3	once	CAINGYNEQFF	TGTGCCATCAACGGGTACAATGAGCAGTTCTTC
-	TRBJ2-1	TRBV7-8	-	CASSSPLGGDEQFF	TGTGCCAGCAGCTCGCCATTAGGAGGGGATGAGCAGTTCTTC
-	TRBJ2-7	TRBV7-2	-	CASSLRDWDHEQYF	TGTGCCAGCAGCTTACGGGACTGGGACCACGAGCAGTACTTC
TRBD1	TRBJ1-1	TRBV19	-	CASWDRGLEAFF	TGTGCCAGTTGGGACAGGGGATTAGAAGCTTTCTTT
TRBD1	TRBJ1-6	TRBV7-2	few	CASSLWRTGNSPLHF	TGTGCCAGCAGCTTATGGCGGACAGGCAATTCACCCCTCCACTTT
TRBD2	TRBJ2-5	TRBV7-3	-	CASSEVAGGQETQYF	TGTGCCAGCAGCGAGGTGGCGGGGGGCCAGGAGACCCAGTACTTC
TRBD2	TRBJ2-3	TRBV5-1	-	CASSFNTLYGGSITDTQYF	TGCGCCAGCAGCTTTAATACCCTTTACGGGGGGAGCATCACAGATACGCAGTATTTT
TRBD2	TRBJ2-1	TRBV4-3	-	CASSQEYPPGAGGNEQFF	TGCGCCAGCAGCCAAGAATACCCCCCGGGGGCGGGGGGCAATGAGCAGTTCTTC
-	TRBJ1-6	TRBV19	-	CASSRQSSYNSPLHF	TGTGCCAGTAGTCGACAGAGCTCCTATAATTCACCCCTCCACTTT
-	TRBJ1-2	TRBV6-6	many	CASTQQGQGAGYTF	TGTGCCAGCACTCAACAGGGCCAGGGTGCTGGCTACACCTTC
-	TRBJ2-3	TRBV12-3/TRBV12-4	-	CASSWDTSDTQYF	TGTGCCAGCAGTTGGGACACATCAGATACGCAGTATTTT
TRBD2	TRBJ2-7	TRBV27	-	CASSLSGGLEQYF	TGTGCCAGCAGTTTATCCGGGGGGTTGGAGCAGTACTTC
-	TRBJ1-1	TRBV18	-	CASSWGQGDSEAFF	TGTGCCAGCTCATGGGGGCAGGGAGATTCTGAAGCTTTCTTT
TRBD1	TRBJ1-2	TRBV7-9	-	CASSPTGDGYTF	TGTGCCAGCAGCCCAACAGGGGACGGCTACACCTTC
TRBD1	TRBJ1-5	TRBV7-2	-	CASSTTGAGQPQHF	TGTGCCAGCAGCACCACAGGGGCTGGTCAGCCCCAGCATTTT
-	TRBJ2-1	TRBV27	-	CASSLSWLYNEQFF	TGTGCCAGCAGTTTATCATGGCTGTACAATGAGCAGTTCTTC
-	TRBJ1-1	TRBV28	-	CASSLRGMNTEAFF	TGTGCCAGCAGTTTACGGGGGATGAACACTGAAGCTTTCTTT
-	TRBJ2-5	TRBV4-1	-	CASSQERGNQETQYF	TGCGCCAGCAGCCAAGAAAGGGGAAACCAAGAGACCCAGTACTTC
TRBD1	TRBJ1-1	TRBV7-9	-	CASSFTGGARGTEAFF	TGTGCCAGCAGCTTCACAGGGGGCGCCCGTGGCACTGAAGCTTTCTTT
-	TRBJ1-1	TRBV7-8	-	CASSRDYRAFF	TGTGCCAGCAGCCGGGATTACAGAGCTTTCTTT
TRBD1	TRBJ1-5	TRBV6-1	-	CASSEALETGAGQPQHF	TGTGCCAGCAGTGAAGCGCTTGAGACAGGGGCAGGCCAGCCCCAGCATTTT
-	TRBJ2-5	TRBV23-1	-	CASSQSFDIVSETQYF	TGCGCCAGCAGTCAATCCTTCGACATAGTTTCAGAGACCCAGTACTTC
TRBD1	TRBJ2-2	TRBV6-5	-	CASTRTGLNTGELFF	TGTGCCAGCACCAGGACAGGATTGAACACCGGGGAGCTGTTTTTT
TRBD1	TRBJ2-7	TRBV6-5	-	CASSPDRGNYEQYF	TGTGCCAGCAGCCCGGACAGGGGGAACTACGAGCAGTACTTC